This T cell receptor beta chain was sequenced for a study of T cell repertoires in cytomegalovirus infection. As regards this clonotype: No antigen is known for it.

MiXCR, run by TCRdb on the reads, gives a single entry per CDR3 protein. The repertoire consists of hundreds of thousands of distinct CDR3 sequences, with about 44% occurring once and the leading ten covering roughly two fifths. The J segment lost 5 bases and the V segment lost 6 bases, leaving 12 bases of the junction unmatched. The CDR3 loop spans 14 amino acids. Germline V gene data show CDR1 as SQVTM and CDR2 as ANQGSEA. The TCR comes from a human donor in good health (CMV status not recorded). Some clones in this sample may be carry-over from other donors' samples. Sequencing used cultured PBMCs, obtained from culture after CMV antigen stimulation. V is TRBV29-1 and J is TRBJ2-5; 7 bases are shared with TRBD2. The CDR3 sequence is CSVAASTGGETQYF. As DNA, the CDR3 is TGCAGCGTAGCAGCATCAACCGGGGGGGAGACCCAGTACTTC.